Listed below are T cell receptor beta chains from one sample, sequenced in a study of shared clonotypes between healthy human individuals. Method: immunoSEQ multiplex PCR; TCRdb's copy keeps in-frame clones and lacks some. The table shows around 600,000 clones, with 95% to 98% occurring only once. Material: naive CD8+ T cells sorted from blood. The receptors originated from a man aged 25-40 years in good health. CDR3s include the opening cysteine and the closing phenylalanine or tryptophan. A D gene is named only where the DNA matches it firmly. Rows give clone size only sometimes, using once, few, many, or a class for an expanded clone.

NA,TRBV14,TRBJ2-7,NA,TGTGCCAGCAGCCCTCACCCGGGGGATCGGGAGAGGTTCGAGCAGTACTTC,CASSPHPGDRERFEQYF
NA,TRBV14,TRBJ2-7,NA,TGTGCCAGCAGCCATACAGGGTCCCTTTCGACCGAGCAGTACTTC,CASSHTGSLSTEQYF
NA,TRBV5-1,TRBJ2-1,NA,TGCGCCAGCAGTGAGAAGTCCAATGAGCAGTTCTTC,CASSEKSNEQFF
TRBD2,TRBV28,TRBJ2-1,NA,TGTGCCAGCAGTAAGCGGGAGGGGAACAATGAGCAGTTCTTC,CASSKREGNNEQFF
TRBD1,TRBV10-2,TRBJ2-7,NA,TGCGCCAGCAGTGACAGGGGGCGCTACGAGCAGTACTTC,CASSDRGRYEQYF
TRBD2,TRBV13,TRBJ2-2,NA,TGTGCCAGCACTGGGGAGGGGAGGAACACCGGGGAGCTGTTTTTT,CASTGEGRNTGELFF
TRBD2,TRBV5-5,TRBJ2-7,once,TGTGCCAGCACGGGTACTAGCGGGAGGATCCCCTACGAGCAGTACTTC,CASTGTSGRIPYEQYF
NA,TRBV4-3,TRBJ2-1,NA,TGCGCCAGCAGCCAAGGACGATCGCAGTTCAATGAGCAGTTCTTC,CASSQGRSQFNEQFF
TRBD2,TRBV2,TRBJ2-2,NA,TGTGCCAGCAGTGTTACACTAGCGGGAGGTAGGGCCGGGGAGCTGTTTTTT,CASSVTLAGGRAGELFF
NA,TRBV19,TRBJ2-7,NA,TGTGCCAGTAGTATGTCCGCAGGGAAGAGGTACGAGCAGTACTTC,CASSMSAGKRYEQYF
NA,TRBV7-9,TRBJ1-1,few,TGTGCCAGCACCTATCTGGGGACATCGAACACTGAAGCTTTCTTT,CASTYLGTSNTEAFF
NA,TRBV4-1,TRBJ2-7,NA,TGCGCCAGCAGCCAAGTGTCAGGGAACGAGCAGTACTTC,CASSQVSGNEQYF
TRBD2,TRBV19,TRBJ2-7,once,TGTGCCAGTAGTGTGACTAGCGGGAGTAGCGACGAGCAGTACTTC,CASSVTSGSSDEQYF
NA,TRBV4-1,TRBJ2-7,NA,TGCGCCAGCAGCCAAGAAGAGTTCAGGGGCGATCTCTCCTACGAGCAGTACTTC,CASSQEEFRGDLSYEQYF
NA,TRBV2,TRBJ2-5,NA,TGTGCCAGCAGTGCTGACCGGGTCCAAGAGACCCAGTACTTC,CASSADRVQETQYF
TRBD1,TRBV11-2,TRBJ2-5,NA,TGTGCCAGCAGAGGGACAGGGGGAGAGACCCAGTACTTC,CASRGTGGETQYF
TRBD1,TRBV7-9,TRBJ1-4,NA,TGTGCCAGCAGCTTAAAGGGGGCAAAGGCTAATGAAAAACTGTTTTTT,CASSLKGAKANEKLFF
NA,TRBV5-5,TRBJ1-1,NA,TGTGCCAGCAGCTTGGCCAGGACAGACAATGAAGCTTTCTTT,CASSLARTDNEAFF
TRBD1,TRBV7-6,TRBJ2-6,NA,TGTGCCAGCAGCCCGAAACCTGGACAGGCCGCTGGGGCCAACGTCCTGACTTTC,CASSPKPGQAAGANVLTF
TRBD1,TRBV6-6,TRBJ2-7,once,TGTGCCAGCAGTTACTCGAGGGCAGGGGGCTCAAACGAGCAGTACTTC,CASSYSRAGGSNEQYF
TRBD2,TRBV12-5,TRBJ2-1,once,TGTGCTAGTGGTTTAGGGACTAGCGGATACAATGAGCAGTTCTTC,CASGLGTSGYNEQFF
NA,TRBV29-1,TRBJ2-7,NA,TGCAGCGTTGGGACAGTCTCCTACGAGCAGTACTTC,CSVGTVSYEQYF
NA,TRBV11-2,TRBJ2-7,NA,TGTGCCAGCAGCTTAGACCCAGCCTACGAGCAGTACTTC,CASSLDPAYEQYF
TRBD1,TRBV30,TRBJ2-3,NA,TGTGCCTGGTCGACAGGGAGAGGGACAGATACGCAGTATTTT,CAWSTGRGTDTQYF
NA,TRBV10-3,TRBJ1-5,NA,TGTGCCATCAGTGAGTCGCCGGGACAAGGAGGACAGCCCCAGCATTTT,CAISESPGQGGQPQHF
NA,TRBV7-9,TRBJ1-4,NA,TGTGCCAGCAGCTTAGTAGGTGTTCGGGAAAAACTGTTTTTT,CASSLVGVREKLFF
TRBD2,TRBV5-1,TRBJ2-1,NA,TGCGCCAGCAGCTTCACTAGCGGGAGGGGCTATGAGCAGTTCTTC,CASSFTSGRGYEQFF
NA,TRBV15,TRBJ2-6,NA,TGTGCCACCAGACCAGATGGGGCCAACGTCCTGACTTTC,CATRPDGANVLTF
NA,TRBV12-1,TRBJ2-7,NA,TGTGCCAGCAGCTCGCAGGGACTAGCGGGAGTGGATGGCGAGCAGTACTTC,CASSSQGLAGVDGEQYF
NA,TRBV28,TRBJ2-7,NA,TGTGCCAGCAGTTTATCCCCAGGACAGAAAGGGGAGTACTTC,CASSLSPGQKGEYF
NA,TRBV29-1,TRBJ2-7,NA,TGCAGCGTCCTCTGGGCCTCCTCCTACGAGCAGTACTTC,CSVLWASSYEQYF
NA,TRBV9,TRBJ2-7,NA,TGTGCCAGTTCCTACGAGCAGTACTTC,CASSYEQYF
NA,TRBV2,TRBJ1-2,NA,TGTGCCAGCAGACAACTAGGCGATGGCTACACCTTC,CASRQLGDGYTF
NA,TRBV25-1,TRBJ1-2,once,TGTGCCAGCAGTGACGTTGGCTCCGATTATGGCTACACCTTC,CASSDVGSDYGYTF
TRBD1,TRBV10-2,TRBJ2-4,NA,TGCGCCACTAGGACAGGGGGAAACATTCAGTACTTC,CATRTGGNIQYF